Sequencing of this T cell receptor beta chain was carried out in a study of regulatory T cells in long-lasting Graves disease. The V gene end was trimmed by 5 bases and the J gene end by 4 bases; junction bases not matched to a gene: 6. The CDR3 covers 15 residues. Combining iRepertoire HTBI primers with Arm-PCR of CDR3 regions, the authors built TCR beta libraries. From the multiplex PCR reads, TCRdb called clonotypes with MiXCR, one entry per CDR3 protein. The profile covers around 330,000 distinct CDR3 sequences, with about 20% appearing a single time and about 39% taken by the ten largest. This clonotype was seen many times. The time point was: newly diagnosed GD, antithyroid drugs for less than 3 months. Isolated PBMC RNA provided the starting material for the TCR library.

The receptor was derived from a female donor with Graves disease. The source was peripheral blood mononuclear cells (PBMCs), collected at new diagnosis, from a patient treated with antithyroid drugs. The chain links TRBV12-3 or TRBV12-4 to TRBJ2-5, with 11 bases fitting TRBD2. CDR3 DNA sequence: TGTGCCAGCAGTCACGGGCTAGCGGGAGGAGAGACCCAGTACTTC. It codes for CASSHGLAGGETQYF.